This T cell receptor beta chain was documented in a study of beta chain features in type 1 diabetes. This clone was seen more than once but under ten times. Its antigen is as yet unknown. Study outcomes and limitations: Moderate yet significant TCRB CDR3 shortening was seen in Type 1 diabetes patients in all four CD4+ subsets. Naive, central memory and Treg TCRB repertoires seemed to resemble each other more closely in patients than they did in healthy donors. VDJ junctions from type 1 diabetes patients carried fewer insertions and larger deletions. Although PCR might favor shorter templates, it would do so equally in patients and controls.

Every isolated RNA sample was fully reverse transcribed, so sequencing captured expressed TCRB transcripts. Repertoires were generated with immunoSEQ multiplex PCR, while TCRdb's copy carries only in-frame clones and drops some. This sample has 350,000 to 400,000 clones, with 10% to 15% found just once. CD4+ naive, central memory, regulatory and stem cell-like memory cells were sorted via CD45RO/CCR7/CD25/CD127/CD95/CD27. The CDR3 has 13 amino acids. The V end lost 10 bases, the J end lost 0 bases, and 14 bases lay between the germline ends. Germline V gene sequence: CDR1 SGHNT, CDR2 YYREEE (reference sequence).

Sequencing was done on a sample of naive CD4+ T cells from blood. This clonotype was obtained from a woman younger than 30 with type 1 diabetes. The gene calls are TRBV5-4 and TRBJ2-7, with D possibly TRBD2 on 6 matching bases. The CDR3 DNA follows: TGTGCCGGGAGACTAGACAGCTCCTACGAGCAGTACTTC. Translation: CAGRLDSSYEQYF. Full variable domain (rest looked up from reference TRBV5-4 and TRBJ2-7): ETGVTQSPTHLIKTRGQQVTLRCSSQSGHNTVSWYQQALGQGPQFIFQYYREEENGRGNFPPRFSGLQFPNYSSELNVNALELDDSALYLCAGRLDSSYEQYFGPGTRLTVT.